These 30 T cell receptor beta chains came from one sample sequenced in a study of beta chain features in type 1 diabetes. cDNA synthesis used the whole RNA isolate, giving expressed TCRB sequences. Assay used: immunoSEQ multiplex PCR; TCRdb lists only in-frame clones, some missing. Of around 300,000 clones in the sample, approximately 14% were seen once. The sample taken for sequencing was central memory CD4+ T cells from blood. The receptor source for this set is a man between 25 and 39 years old in good health.

The genes are TRBV9 and TRBJ1-2, with TRBD1 identical over 9 bases. Trimming at V came to 6 bases and at J to 8 bases, leaving 11 bases not matched to a gene. The CDR3 is made up of 14 amino acids. Germline assignment: CDR1 SGDLS and CDR2 YYNGEE. The CDR3 bases are TGTGCCAGCAACAAGGACAGGGGATACGAGGGCTACACCTTC. Translation: CASNKDRGYEGYTF.

Only a few counts were recorded for this clone. The chain joins TRBV6-6 to TRBJ1-2; D call uncertain. Looked up from germline, CDR1 is MNHNY and CDR2 is SVGAGI (reference sequence). V lost 7 bases, J lost 1 base, and 10 bases lay in between. The CDR3 has 13 amino acids. The CDR3 region has the DNA TGTGCCAGCACCTTAGACTTTAACTATGGCTACACCTTC. It yields the protein CASTLDFNYGYTF.

V usage is TRBV6-5 and J usage is TRBJ2-7; D is unresolved. Looked up from germline, CDR1 is MNHEY and CDR2 is SVGAGI. The ends were cut back, 6 bases at V and 3 bases at J, with 3 bases in the middle. CDR3 length: 10 amino acids. The CDR3 DNA reads as TGTGCCAGCAGGCACTACGAGCAGTACTTC. Its protein product is CASRHYEQYF.

This clone was recorded many times. This CDR3 is also generated by other DNA sequences in the sample. This chain uses TRBV5-1 with TRBJ2-7, with 8 bases identical to TRBD1. The trim removed 4 bases at V and 4 bases at J, leaving 7 bases unmatched. The CDR3 has 14 amino acids. Germline assignment: CDR1 SGHRS and CDR2 YFSETQ. CDR3 residues: CASSPGQGHYEQYV. The CDR3 coding sequence is TGCGCCAGCAGCCCTGGACAGGGACATTACGAGCAGTACGTC.

The chain couples TRBV5-1 to TRBJ2-1; 10 bases are a match to TRBD2. CDR1 is SGHRS and CDR2 is YFSETQ in the germline V gene. This CDR3 comprises 14 residues. V dropped 4 bases and J dropped 8; count of bases not matched to a gene: 6. CDR3 sequence: CASSLGTSVDEQFF. The CDR3, as DNA: TGCGCCAGCAGCCTGGGGACTAGCGTCGATGAGCAGTTCTTC.

CDR3 DNA: TGTGCCAGTAGATCCCTGTTAGCGGGAGCCGGCAATGAGCAGTTCTTC. Translation: CASRSLLAGAGNEQFF. V usage is TRBV19 and J usage is TRBJ2-1, with 9 positions matching TRBD2. Germline assignment: CDR1 LNHDA and CDR2 SQIVND (reference sequence). CDR3 length: 16 amino acids. The trim removed 6 bases at V and 6 bases at J, leaving 12 bases unmatched.

The rearrangement joins TRBV21-1 to TRBJ2-7; whether TRBD2, the table's D call, matches the DNA was not checked. TRBV21-1 is classified as a pseudogene. The CDR3 is 16 amino acids. CDR3 DNA: TGTGCCAGCAGTGGGCTAGCGGGAGGAAGCTCCTACGAGCAGTACGTC. Translated: CASSGLAGGSSYEQYV.

V is TRBV11-1 and J is TRBJ2-1; TRBD2 matches 9 bases. The CDR3 covers 15 residues. Germline CDR1 SGHAT, CDR2 FQDESV (reference sequence). V shed 5 bases and J 4 bases; nucleotides not matched to a gene: 6. Written as DNA, the CDR3 is TGTGCCAGCAGCCTGGGTAGCGGGGGATACAATGAGCAGTTCTTC. The encoded protein is CASSLGSGGYNEQFF.

The chain links TRBV14 to TRBJ2-1, with 12 nucleotides matching TRBD2. J gave up 10 bases and V 3 bases, and 13 bases lay outside the gene matches. The CDR3 runs 17 residues. Germline lookup yields CDR1 SGHDN and CDR2 FVKESK. The CDR3 loop is CASSQAHWLAGGGEQFF. CDR3 DNA sequence: TGTGCCAGCAGCCAGGCTCATTGGCTAGCGGGAGGGGGGGAGCAGTTCTTC.

V and J are TRBV4-3 and TRBJ2-5; no clear D gene. V gave up 1 base and J gave up 4 bases, with 13 bases separating them. CDR3 length equals 15 residues. Germline V lookup: CDR1 LGHNA, CDR2 YSLEER. The CDR3 DNA reads as TGCGCCAGCAGCCAAGGGGTGGGCCGAGGAGAGACCCAGTACTTC. Amino acid sequence: CASSQGVGRGETQYF.

Concerning this clone: This may be a read error, as it is one base from a much larger clone. The chain employs TRBV7-9 and TRBJ2-5; D not certain. This CDR3 is built from 11 residues. V shed 3 bases and J shed 5 bases, with 4 bases lying between them. Germline V gene sequence: CDR1 SEHNR, CDR2 FQNEAQ (reference sequence). DNA of the CDR3: TGTGCCAGCAGCTTTAAGGAGACCCAGTACTTC. The encoded protein is CASSFKETQYF. Filled out from reference TRBV7-9 and TRBJ2-5, the complete variable domain reads DTGVSQNPRHKITKRGQNVTFRCDPISEHNRLYWYRQTLGQGPEFLTYFQNEAQLEKSRLLSDRFSAERPKGSFSTLEIQRTEQGDSAMYLCASSFKETQYFGPGTRLLVL.

This sequence joins TRBV18 and TRBJ1-2; no reliable D call. Germline CDR1 is KGHSH and CDR2 is LQKENI. CDR3 length: 13 residues. V lost 3 bases and J lost 8, with 13 bases in between. The CDR3: CASSPSDTRGYTF. Here the CDR3 DNA reads TGTGCCAGCTCACCTTCCGACACTCGCGGCTACACCTTC.

Details on this clone: In the same sample, other DNA sequences code for this CDR3. V and J are TRBV5-1 and TRBJ2-5; no clear D. The length of the CDR3 is 13 residues. V was trimmed by 2 bases and J by 5 bases, leaving 10 bases between them. Germline lookup yields CDR1 SGHRS and CDR2 YFSETQ. CDR3 loop: CASSFGGEETQYF. CDR3 DNA sequence: TGCGCCAGCAGCTTTGGTGGCGAGGAGACCCAGTACTTC.

A few counts support this clone. The V and J genes are TRBV4-1 and TRBJ1-4, with D unclear. The CDR3 contains 14 residues. V gave up 0 bases and J gave up 10 bases, with 12 bases separating them. Germline-derived CDR1 and CDR2 are MGHRA and YSYEKL. CDR3 protein: CASSQEDQLGKLFF. The DNA of the CDR3 is TGCGCCAGCAGCCAAGAGGACCAGCTGGGAAAACTGTTTTTT.

This chain uses TRBV6-5 with TRBJ1-1, with D possibly TRBD1 on 5 matching bases. V was shortened by 8 bases and J by 7 bases, with 11 bases between the two germline ends. The V gene's germline CDR1 is MNHEY and CDR2 SVGAGI. This CDR3 spans 11 amino acids. The CDR3 DNA reads as TGTGCCAGCCGGGGGTCCCTTGAAGCTTTCTTT. Encoded protein: CASRGSLEAFF.

The rearrangement links TRBV6-6 to TRBJ1-5, with D perhaps TRBD1 (6 bases). The length of the CDR3 is 15 residues. Trimming stripped 7 bases from V and 7 bases from J, with 20 bases between. Per the germline V gene, CDR1 is MNHNY and CDR2 is SVGAGI (reference sequence). The CDR3 nucleotides read TGTGCCAGCACCCCCCCGCGGGGGGCTGGGCAGCCCCAGCATTTT. It is translated as CASTPPRGAGQPQHF.

The rearrangement links TRBV5-1 to TRBJ2-3; perhaps TRBD1 as D (5 bases). The germline V gene encodes CDR1 SGHRS and CDR2 YFSETQ. V was cut by 0 bases and J by 3 bases, with 14 bases left in between. The CDR3 runs 16 residues. CDR3 nucleotides: TGCGCCAGCAGCTTGGTCAGGGCAGATCGTACAGATACGCAGTATTTT. Residues: CASSLVRADRTDTQYF.

The J gene is TRBJ2-1, the V gene TRBV6-5; 10 bases are shared with TRBD2. The germline CDR1 and CDR2 sequences are MNHEY and SVGAGI. V was clipped by 5 bases and J by 8 bases; unmatched bases: 6. This CDR3 comprises 14 residues. The CDR3 coding sequence is TGTGCCAGCAGTGCCCGGACTAGCGGCGATGAGCAGTTCTTC. Amino acid sequence: CASSARTSGDEQFF.

The rearrangement links TRBV9 to TRBJ1-6; TRBD1 aligns across 10 bases. V lost 8 bases and J lost 13; bases outside the gene matches: 12. This CDR3 region has 14 residues. Germline V gene lookup returns CDR1 SGDLS and CDR2 YYNGEE. CDR3: CASKRDRGSGPLHF. The CDR3 coding sequence is TGTGCCAGTAAGCGGGACAGGGGATCAGGGCCCCTCCACTTT. The full variable domain, with the rest looked up from reference TRBV9 and TRBJ1-6, is DSGVTQTPKHLITATGQRVTLRCSPRSGDLSVYWYQQSLDQGLQFLIQYYNGEERAKGNILERFSAQQFPDLHSELNLSSLELGDSALYFCASKRDRGSGPLHFGNGTRLTVT.

The V gene is TRBV19, the J gene TRBJ1-2; 7 bases line up with TRBD1. The CDR3 runs 14 residues. Germline lookup yields CDR1 LNHDA and CDR2 SQIVND (reference sequence). Trimming at V came to 7 bases and at J to 8 bases, leaving 13 bases not matched to a gene. CDR3 sequence: CASNLQGVLGGYTF. The CDR3 nucleotides read TGTGCCAGTAACCTCCAGGGGGTATTAGGAGGCTACACCTTC.

This clone was detected a few times. The chain couples TRBV14 to TRBJ2-5; D remains ambiguous. The germline CDR1 and CDR2 sequences are SGHDN and FVKESK. The CDR3 has 14 amino acids. Trimming cost V 7 bases and J 5 bases, with 17 bases left between them. In DNA, the CDR3 is TGTGCCAGCAACCCGACCCTCCGTTGGGAGACCCAGTACTTC. Amino acid sequence: CASNPTLRWETQYF.

In its sample, this clone was seen a few times. This rearrangement joins TRBV6-1 to TRBJ2-1, with 8 nucleotides matching TRBD2. This CDR3 has 13 residues. Germline values: CDR1 MNHNS, CDR2 SASEGT. V was clipped by 6 bases and J by 5 bases; unmatched bases: 3. The CDR3 sequence is CASSKGLDNEQFF. CDR3 nucleotides: TGTGCCAGCAGCAAGGGACTAGACAATGAGCAGTTCTTC.

This rearrangement joins TRBV18 to TRBJ1-1, with TRBD1 matching 10 bases. The germline V gene has CDR1 KGHSH and CDR2 LQKENI. The CDR3 length is 14 residues. J gave up 1 base and V 5 bases, and 1 base lay outside the gene matches. As DNA, the CDR3 is TGTGCCAGCTCAGGACAGGGGGGGAACACTGAAGCTTTCTTT. Translated: CASSGQGGNTEAFF.

This chain uses TRBV7-8 with TRBJ2-1; tentatively, D is TRBD2 (5 bases). V was trimmed by 1 base and J by 6 bases, leaving 7 bases between them. The germline gives CDR1 SGHVS, CDR2 FQNEAQ. This CDR3 comprises 13 residues. The CDR3 coding sequence is TGTGCCAGCAGCTTAGAAAGCGGCAATGAGCAGTTCTTC. Protein product: CASSLESGNEQFF.

This clone was seen a handful of times. V usage is TRBV7-9 and J usage is TRBJ1-1, with 8 positions matching TRBD1. CDR1 is SEHNR and CDR2 is FQNEAQ in the germline V gene (reference sequence). Trimming at V came to 3 bases and at J to 6 bases, leaving 12 bases not matched to a gene. This CDR3 has 16 amino acids. In nucleotides, the CDR3 is TGTGCCAGCAGCTTGAGTACAGGGGGTGCATCGGCTGAAGCTTTCTTT. The encoded protein is CASSLSTGGASAEAFF.

The genes are TRBV6-6 and TRBJ2-1; D possibly matches TRBD1 or TRBD2 (5 bases each). This CDR3 spans 14 amino acids. V was cut by 5 bases and J by 4 bases, with 12 bases left in between. In germline, CDR1 is MNHNY, CDR2 SVGAGI (reference sequence). CDR3 protein: CASSPGRRYNEQFF. For the CDR3, the DNA is TGTGCCAGCAGTCCGGGACGGAGATACAATGAGCAGTTCTTC.

This clone appeared a few times. The rearrangement uses TRBV4-3 and TRBJ1-4; perhaps TRBD1 as D (5 bases). CDR1 and CDR2 (germline): LGHNA, YSLEER. The CDR3 is 14 amino acids. The V end was cut by 4 bases, the J end by 6 bases, with 12 bases between. This CDR3 reads CASSPRRRDEKLFF. Here the CDR3 DNA reads TGCGCCAGCAGCCCCCGGCGCAGGGATGAAAAACTGTTTTTT.

V is TRBV13 and J is TRBJ2-4; D is possibly TRBD2 (6 bases). Germline V gives CDR1 PRHDT, CDR2 FYEKMQ (reference sequence). The V end lost 8 bases, the J end lost 4 bases, and 15 bases lay between the germline ends. The CDR3 length is 14 residues. The CDR3 nucleotides read TGTGCCAGCTCCACTAGGGCGGGGAAAAACATTCAGTACTTC. Encoded protein: CASSTRAGKNIQYF. Combining the CDR3 with reference TRBV13 and TRBJ2-4 gives the whole variable domain AAGVIQSPRHLIKEKRETATLKCYPIPRHDTVYWYQQGPGQDPQFLISFYEKMQSDKGSIPDRFSAQQFSDYHSELNMSSLELGDSALYFCASSTRAGKNIQYFGAGTRLSVL.

With respect to this clone: The sample contains more than one DNA sequence encoding this CDR3. V is TRBV6-5 and J is TRBJ2-5; D remains ambiguous. Germline V gene data show CDR1 as MNHEY and CDR2 as SVGAGI. The CDR3 totals 12 residues. Trimming left V 2 bases short and J 5 bases short, with 6 bases between. CDR3 protein: CASSYRGETQYF. CDR3 DNA: TGTGCCAGCAGTTACCGTGGGGAGACCCAGTACTTC.

This clone was seen more than once but under ten times. The chain links TRBV11-2 to TRBJ1-6; D is possibly TRBD1 (5 bases). Germline V gives CDR1 SGHAT, CDR2 FQNNGV. With 1 base removed from V and 8 bases from J, the gap between germline ends came to 9 bases. This CDR3 is built from 14 residues. CDR3 sequence (DNA): TGTGCCAGCAGCTTAGTTCCGGGGCATTCACCCCTCCACTTT. This gives the protein CASSLVPGHSPLHF.